This T cell receptor beta chain appears in the sequencing data of a study of blood T cells in healthy people across ages. The study, taken as a whole, reports: It was held that diversity estimates obtained from one million T cells represented underestimates.

Turning to this clonotype: What it binds is not known.

Primed by a sample-barcoded 5' primer and a J-beta primer mix, a second PCR proceeded for 7 to 11 cycles. Each cDNA was tagged by a template-switch adaptor containing 12 random nucleotides. Each CDR3 protein gets one entry after TCRdb re-called the 5' RACE reads with MiXCR. The repertoire holds roughly 800,000 distinct CDR3 sequences, roughly 50% seen once, with approximately 20% in the top ten. The germline CDR1 and CDR2 sequences are LNHNV and YYDKDF (reference sequence). Losses at the gene ends were 3 bases for V and 1 base for J; bases not matched to a gene: 2. This CDR3 contains 15 residues. Sequencing was done on a sample of blood. The V and J genes are TRBV15 and TRBJ2-7, with TRBD1 matching over 11 bases. The clonotype originates from a man aged 25-45 years in good health. CDR3: CATSSGTGGSYEQYF. The CDR3 nucleotides read TGTGCCACCAGCAGCGGGACAGGGGGATCCTACGAGCAGTACTTC.